This record looks at one T cell receptor (beta chain) sequence and its context. It has no known antigen specificity. No per-base quality is available; no much larger clone lies one base away. TCR CDR3 regions were amplified from genomic DNA by multiplex PCR using the deep immunoSEQ assay. Genomic DNA extracted from each cell subset was distributed evenly over all wells of several immunoSEQ 96-well plates, and each plate served as one replicate. Each replicate PCR for sorted subsets received about 200 ng genomic DNA, equal to about 29,000 T cell genomes. Purified libraries were quantified with a Qubit 3.0 fluorometer, sized on a Bioanalyzer 2100, and re-quantified with the KAPA Library Quantification kit. Every immunoSEQ 96-well plate was sequenced on a separate single-read 150-cycle Illumina NextSeq 550 flow cell. In the paper's pipeline: Because only junctional sequences without quality scores were contained in the immunoSEQ output, filtering matching that applied to full-length reads could not be performed. Sequences were annotated with PyIR, a Python wrapper for IgBLAST v1.9, and V/J genes and CDR3 were assigned using IMGT germline references. Reads were removed for weak V/J assignments (E-value above 1e-6), missing CDR3, stop codons, out-of-frame junctions, or ambiguous translated residues. V3J clonotypes were defined as sequences sharing the same inferred V gene, J gene, and CDR3 amino acid sequence. To compute the percentage overlap between repertoires, the number of shared unique clonotypes was divided by the size of the smaller repertoire. Richness of each repertoire was evaluated using RTK rarefaction, the Chao1 estimator, and Recon v2.1 estimates of unobserved clonotypes. OLGA was used to compute generation probabilities for all TCRbeta clonotypes that the gDNA method yielded from a handful of donors. This immuneACCESS table, as held by TCRdb, lists in-frame sequences with V and J called but not all clones. Of the missing ones, under half trace to an unresolved V gene in checked studies; the others have no known cause. V, J and clone size are those of that table, while D and trimming were read from the DNA. For this sample the table gives approximately 1,500,000 clones, of which roughly 98% were detected only once. Clones ranked in the top ten supply roughly 0.42% of the sample.

Relative to germline, V is 6 bases shorter and J is 6 bases shorter, with 15 bases between their ends. The CDR3 has 13 amino acids, counting the end cysteine and phenylalanine. Only the CDR3 part of the read is kept: 39 bases, read in frame from the first base. Sequences MNHEY (CDR1) and SVGAGI (CDR2) are obtained from the germline V gene. The sample belongs to a study of shared clonotypes between healthy human individuals (dated by TCRdb to 2018 to 2020). Background for the entire study: The cohort included a few men and a couple of women between 18 and 49 years of age. For each donor, CD4 naive and CD4 memory were each given three plates, CD8 naive was given two plates, and CD8 memory was given one plate. The study deeply sequenced blood TCR repertoires of about 5 healthy adults to estimate repertoire size and the extent of clonotype sharing between individuals. Libraries were prepared and TCR repertoires were sequenced by different laboratories using diverse techniques, in order to increase sequencing depth and limit assay-specific biases. Leukapheresis yielded between about 0.85 and 10 billion PBMCs per donor.

On the study overall, not on this receptor specifically: Based on pairwise subsampling, the degree of clonotype sharing among donors was expected to be affected by sequencing depth. Estimated clonotype richness was generally larger for naive than for memory subsets. Incomplete sequencing was indicated by rarefaction of sorted-subset datasets, despite the large sequencing depth. When several donors were compared, the shared fraction of clonotypes was approximately 5% for naive CD4, approximately 3.3% for naive CD8, more than 2% for memory CD4, and around 0.4% for memory CD8. Clonotypes shared by all four sorted-subset donors showed higher generation probabilities than non-shared clonotypes. Sampling was restricted to blood, and TCR repertoires in tissue are likely to differ from TCR repertoires in blood. The small number of donors limited the genetic and exposure-history diversity represented.

The donors were healthy, HIV-negative adults with no recently reported acute infections or vaccinations. Only Caucasian adults living in Nashville, Tennessee, USA were represented among the donors. CD4+ T cells were enriched by magnetic negative selection, after which naive cells were positively selected on CD45RA and the negative fraction was taken as the memory subset. Blood was obtained by leukapheresis, after which PBMCs were separated by Ficoll-Histopaque density gradient centrifugation and cryopreserved in liquid nitrogen vapor phase. Purity and quantity of every magnetically sorted T cell population were checked by analytical flow cytometry. Each sorted fraction had its genomic DNA isolated and then quantified by UV absorbance on a Nanodrop 2000c.

The V gene is TRBV6-5 and the J gene is TRBJ2-7, with no confident D gene call. The receptor comes from a man under 40 in good health. The sample comprised naive CD4+ T cells sorted from blood. The cell subset or site label for this specimen denotes: CD45RA+ positively selected. The DNA reads as follows: TGTGCCAGCAGAAGAGCCGGTGTATTCGAGCAGTACTTC. This yields the protein CASRRAGVFEQYF.